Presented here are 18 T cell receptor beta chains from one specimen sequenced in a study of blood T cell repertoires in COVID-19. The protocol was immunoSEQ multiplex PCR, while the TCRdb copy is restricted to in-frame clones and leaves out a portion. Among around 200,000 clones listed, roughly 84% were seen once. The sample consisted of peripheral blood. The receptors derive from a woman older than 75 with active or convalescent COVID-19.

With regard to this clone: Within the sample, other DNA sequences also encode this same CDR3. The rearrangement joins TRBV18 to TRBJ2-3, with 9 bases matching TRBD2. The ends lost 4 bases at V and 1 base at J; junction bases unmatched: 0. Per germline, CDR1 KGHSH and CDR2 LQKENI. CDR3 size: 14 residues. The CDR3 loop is CASSQRGGTDTQYF. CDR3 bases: TGTGCCAGCTCACAGCGGGGGGGCACAGATACGCAGTATTTT.

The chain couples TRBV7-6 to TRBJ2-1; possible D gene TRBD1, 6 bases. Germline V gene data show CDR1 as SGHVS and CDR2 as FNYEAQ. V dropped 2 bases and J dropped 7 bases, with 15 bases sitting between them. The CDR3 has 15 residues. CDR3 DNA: TGTGCCAGCAGCTTATCCGGGACAACTGGGAATGAGCAGTTCTTC. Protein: CASSLSGTTGNEQFF. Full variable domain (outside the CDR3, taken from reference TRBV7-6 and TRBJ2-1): GAGVSQSPRYKVTKRGQDVALRCDPISGHVSLYWYRQALGQGPEFLTYFNYEAQQDKSGLPNDRFSAERPEGSISTLTIQRTEQRDSAMYRCASSLSGTTGNEQFFGPGTRLTVL.

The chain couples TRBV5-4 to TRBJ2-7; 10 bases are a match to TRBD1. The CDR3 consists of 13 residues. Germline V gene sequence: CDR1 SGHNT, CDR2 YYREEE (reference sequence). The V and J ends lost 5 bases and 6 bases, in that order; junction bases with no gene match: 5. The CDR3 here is CASRLTGGGEQYF. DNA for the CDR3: TGTGCCAGCAGGTTGACAGGGGGCGGCGAGCAGTACTTC.

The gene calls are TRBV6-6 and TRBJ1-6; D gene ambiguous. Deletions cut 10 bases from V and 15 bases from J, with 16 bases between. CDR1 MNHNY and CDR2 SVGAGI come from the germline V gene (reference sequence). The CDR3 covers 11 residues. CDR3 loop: CATWMDSNLHF. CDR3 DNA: TGTGCCACCTGGATGGACTCCAACCTCCACTTT.

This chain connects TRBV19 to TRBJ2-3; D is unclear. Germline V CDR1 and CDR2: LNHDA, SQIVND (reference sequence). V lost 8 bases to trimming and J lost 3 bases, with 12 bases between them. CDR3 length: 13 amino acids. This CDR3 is CASRPRQTDTQYF. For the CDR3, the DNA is TGTGCCAGTCGGCCTAGGCAGACAGATACGCAGTATTTT.

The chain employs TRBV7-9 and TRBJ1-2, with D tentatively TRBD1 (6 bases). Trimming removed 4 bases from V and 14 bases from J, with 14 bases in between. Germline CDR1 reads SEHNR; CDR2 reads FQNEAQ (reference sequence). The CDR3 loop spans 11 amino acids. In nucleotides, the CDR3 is TGTGCCAGCAGCTCGGGACACTGGAGAACCTTC. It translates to CASSSGHWRTF. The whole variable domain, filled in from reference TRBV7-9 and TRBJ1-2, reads DTGVSQNPRHKITKRGQNVTFRCDPISEHNRLYWYRQTLGQGPEFLTYFQNEAQLEKSRLLSDRFSAERPKGSFSTLEIQRTEQGDSAMYLCASSSGHWRTFGSGTRLTVV.

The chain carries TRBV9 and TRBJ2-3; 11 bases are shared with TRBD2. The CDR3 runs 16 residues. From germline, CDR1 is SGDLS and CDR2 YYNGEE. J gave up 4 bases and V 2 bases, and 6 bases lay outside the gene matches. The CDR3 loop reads CASSVGSGRGADTQYF. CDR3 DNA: TGTGCCAGCAGCGTCGGTAGCGGGAGGGGCGCAGATACGCAGTATTTT.

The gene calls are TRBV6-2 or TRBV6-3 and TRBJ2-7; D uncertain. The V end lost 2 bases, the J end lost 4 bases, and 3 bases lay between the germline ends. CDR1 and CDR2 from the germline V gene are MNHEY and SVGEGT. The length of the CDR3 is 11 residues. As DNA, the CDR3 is TGTGCCAGCAGTTACGCGTACGAGCAGTACTTC. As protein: CASSYAYEQYF.

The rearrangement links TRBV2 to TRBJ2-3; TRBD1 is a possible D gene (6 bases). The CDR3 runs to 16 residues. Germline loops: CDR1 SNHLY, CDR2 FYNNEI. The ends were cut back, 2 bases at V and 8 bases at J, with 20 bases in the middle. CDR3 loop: CASSELTRGGEGTQYF. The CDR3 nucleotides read TGTGCCAGCAGTGAACTAACTAGAGGGGGAGAAGGTACGCAGTATTTT.

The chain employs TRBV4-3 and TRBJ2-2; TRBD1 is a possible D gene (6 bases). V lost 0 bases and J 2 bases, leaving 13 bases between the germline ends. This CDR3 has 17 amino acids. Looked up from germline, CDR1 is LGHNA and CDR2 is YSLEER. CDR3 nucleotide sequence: TGCGCCAGCAGCCAAGAAGAAGGCAGGGGCAACACCGGGGAGCTGTTTTTT. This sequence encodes CASSQEEGRGNTGELFF.

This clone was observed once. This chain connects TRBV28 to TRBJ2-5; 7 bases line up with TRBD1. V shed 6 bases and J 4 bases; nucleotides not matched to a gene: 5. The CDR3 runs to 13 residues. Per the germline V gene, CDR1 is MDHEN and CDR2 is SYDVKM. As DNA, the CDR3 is TGTGCCAGCAGGACGACAGGGCCAGAGACCCAGTACTTC. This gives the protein CASRTTGPETQYF.

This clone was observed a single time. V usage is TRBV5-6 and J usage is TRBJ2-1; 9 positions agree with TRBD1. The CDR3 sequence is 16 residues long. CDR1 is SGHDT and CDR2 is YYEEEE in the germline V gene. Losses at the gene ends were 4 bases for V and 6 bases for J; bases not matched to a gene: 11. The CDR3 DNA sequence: TGTGCCAGCAGCCTTTACCGGGACAGGGTTTTCAATGAGCAGTTCTTC. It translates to CASSLYRDRVFNEQFF.

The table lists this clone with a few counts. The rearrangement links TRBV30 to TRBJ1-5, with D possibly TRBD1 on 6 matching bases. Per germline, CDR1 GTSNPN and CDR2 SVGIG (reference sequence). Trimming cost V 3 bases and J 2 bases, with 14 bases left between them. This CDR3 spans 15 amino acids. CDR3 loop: CAWRGPDRGNQPQHF. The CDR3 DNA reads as TGTGCCTGGAGGGGCCCGGACAGAGGCAATCAGCCCCAGCATTTT.

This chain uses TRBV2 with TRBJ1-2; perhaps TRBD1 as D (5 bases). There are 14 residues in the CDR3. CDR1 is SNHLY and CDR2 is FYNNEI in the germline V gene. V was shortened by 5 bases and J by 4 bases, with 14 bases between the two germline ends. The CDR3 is CASSRGEGGYGYTF. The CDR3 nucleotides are TGTGCCAGCAGTCGAGGGGAGGGTGGCTATGGCTACACCTTC.

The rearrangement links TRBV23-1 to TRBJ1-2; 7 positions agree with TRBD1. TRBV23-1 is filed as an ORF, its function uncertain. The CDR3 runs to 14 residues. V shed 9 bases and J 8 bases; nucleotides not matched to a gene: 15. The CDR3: CARTKDRVGFGYTF. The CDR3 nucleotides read TGCGCCAGGACCAAAGACAGGGTGGGATTCGGCTACACCTTC.

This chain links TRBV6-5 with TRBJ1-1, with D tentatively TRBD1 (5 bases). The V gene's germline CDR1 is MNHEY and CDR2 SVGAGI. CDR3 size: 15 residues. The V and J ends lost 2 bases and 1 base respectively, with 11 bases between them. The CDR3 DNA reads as TGTGCCAGCAGTTACGCCAGGGTAGGGAACACTGAAGCTTTCTTT. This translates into CASSYARVGNTEAFF.

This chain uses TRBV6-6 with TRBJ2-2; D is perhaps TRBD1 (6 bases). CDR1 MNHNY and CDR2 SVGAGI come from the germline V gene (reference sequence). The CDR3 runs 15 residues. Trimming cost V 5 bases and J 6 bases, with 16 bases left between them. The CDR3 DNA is TGTGCCAGCAGTGCACAGGGTTTGTTGGCCGGGGAGCTGTTTTTT. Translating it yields CASSAQGLLAGELFF.

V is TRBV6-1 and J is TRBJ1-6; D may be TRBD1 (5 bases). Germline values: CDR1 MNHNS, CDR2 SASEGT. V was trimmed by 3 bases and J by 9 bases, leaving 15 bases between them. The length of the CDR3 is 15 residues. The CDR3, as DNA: TGTGCCAGCAGTGAGAGACAGTGGGGTGGTTCACCCCTCCACTTT. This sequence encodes CASSERQWGGSPLHF.